Listed below are T cell receptor beta chains from one sample, sequenced in a study of blood T cells in healthy people across ages. TCRdb itself ran the 5' RACE reads through MiXCR, one entry per CDR3 protein. The sample has about 640,000 distinct CDR3 sequences, 45% to 65% seen once. The sample was blood. Receptors were obtained from a man in his 60s in good health. CDR3s include the opening cysteine and the closing phenylalanine or tryptophan. D genes are given only for firm matches. The size entry is marked missing in some rows and otherwise reads once, few, many or a size class.

CASSGGTVGDGYTF	TGTGCCAGCAGCGGCGGGACAGTAGGGGATGGCTACACCTTC	TRBD1	TRBJ1-2	TRBV5-6	.
CASRYSGGPRSGELFF	TGTGCCAGCAGATACAGCGGGGGGCCCCGGAGCGGGGAGCTGTTTTTT	TRBD2	TRBJ2-2	TRBV28	.
CSVGTGTSYEQYF	TGCAGCGTTGGGACAGGGACTAGCTACGAGCAGTACTTC	.	TRBJ2-7	TRBV29-1	few
CAISGVGIYEQYF	TGTGCCATCAGTGGGGTGGGAATCTACGAGCAGTACTTC	.	TRBJ2-7	TRBV10-3	few
CASANVGPGTGSYGYTF	TGCGCCAGCGCGAATGTTGGCCCGGGGACAGGATCGTATGGCTACACCTTC	TRBD1	TRBJ1-2	TRBV5-1	.
CSARDLGQGFDEQYF	TGCAGTGCTAGAGATCTGGGACAGGGTTTCGATGAGCAGTACTTC	TRBD1	TRBJ2-5	TRBV20-1	.
CATSRGQGQETQYF	TGTGCCACCAGCAGAGGACAGGGCCAAGAGACCCAGTACTTC	TRBD1	TRBJ2-5	TRBV15	.
CASSQDRLAGGETQYF	TGTGCCAGCAGCCAAGATCGACTAGCGGGGGGTGAGACCCAGTACTTC	TRBD2	TRBJ2-5	TRBV14	many
CSARLWGSSNQPQHF	TGCAGTGCCCGCCTGTGGGGGTCGAGCAATCAGCCCCAGCATTTT	.	TRBJ1-5	TRBV20-1	once
CASARQGATNEKLFF	TGTGCCAGCGCCCGACAGGGTGCGACTAATGAAAAACTGTTTTTT	TRBD1	TRBJ1-4	TRBV7-2	once
CASSLRGLAGGRTDTQYF	TGTGCCAGCAGCTTAAGAGGACTAGCGGGGGGTCGGACAGATACGCAGTATTTT	TRBD2	TRBJ2-3	TRBV7-8	.
CASSRRTANTGELFF	TGTGCCAGCAGCCGACGGACAGCGAACACCGGGGAGCTGTTTTTT	.	TRBJ2-2	TRBV7-2	.
CASRPGLASDAQYF	TGTGCCAGCAGGCCGGGACTCGCCTCAGATGCGCAGTATTTT	.	TRBJ2-3	TRBV6-2/TRBV6-3	.
CASSKAPDQSPTRGPYEQYF	TGTGCCAGCAGCAAAGCCCCCGACCAAAGCCCTACCCGGGGACCGTACGAGCAGTACTTC	.	TRBJ2-7	TRBV21-1	many
CASSETRRPDEKLFF	TGTGCCAGCAGTGAAACCCGGAGACCTGATGAAAAACTGTTTTTT	.	TRBJ1-4	TRBV6-1	.
CSAPPARGETQYF	TGCAGTGCTCCCCCGGCCAGGGGGGAGACCCAGTACTTC	TRBD1	TRBJ2-5	TRBV20-1	.
CASSLEGRQGADTQYF	TGCGCCAGCAGCTTGGAGGGCCGACAGGGGGCCGATACGCAGTATTTT	TRBD1	TRBJ2-3	TRBV5-1	.
CASSLSPGGTTDTQYF	TGTGCCAGCAGTTTATCCCCTGGAGGTACTACAGATACGCAGTATTTT	.	TRBJ2-3	TRBV7-6	few
CAGSNWAYEQYF	TGCGCCGGCAGCAACTGGGCCTACGAGCAGTACTTC	.	TRBJ2-7	TRBV5-1	.
CASTQQGGWQPQHF	TGTGCCAGCACCCAGCAAGGGGGCTGGCAGCCCCAGCATTTT	TRBD1	TRBJ1-5	TRBV6-1	few
CASSTPPQGSSYNEQFF	TGTGCCAGCAGTACCCCCCCACAGGGCAGCTCCTACAATGAGCAGTTCTTC	.	TRBJ2-1	TRBV6-2/TRBV6-3	many
CASSNQGYRETQYF	TGTGCCAGCAGCAACCAGGGGTATAGGGAGACCCAGTACTTC	.	TRBJ2-5	TRBV21-1	.
CSAQGGETQYF	TGCAGCGCCCAGGGAGGGGAGACCCAGTACTTC	TRBD2	TRBJ2-5	TRBV29-1	many
CASSAGMNTEAFF	TGTGCCAGCAGCGCGGGGATGAACACTGAAGCTTTCTTT	.	TRBJ1-1	TRBV7-2	few
CASRDRGRRGTQYF	TGTGCCAGCAGGGACAGGGGGCGCCGTGGGACCCAGTACTTC	TRBD1	TRBJ2-5	TRBV28	.
CSAKHGLMNTEAFF	TGCAGTGCGAAACACGGACTGATGAACACTGAAGCTTTCTTT	.	TRBJ1-1	TRBV20-1	.
CASSLVGQGYGYTF	TGCGCCAGCAGCTTGGTCGGCCAGGGGTATGGCTACACCTTC	.	TRBJ1-2	TRBV5-1	.
CASKAGVNTGELFF	TGTGCCAGCAAGGCCGGGGTTAACACCGGGGAGCTGTTTTTT	.	TRBJ2-2	TRBV2	.
CASSQDITASSYEQYF	TGTGCCAGCAGCCAAGATATCACAGCGAGCTCCTACGAGCAGTACTTC	.	TRBJ2-7	TRBV3-1	.
CASSLSATSKQYF	TGTGCCAGCAGTCTCTCGGCCACCTCTAAGCAGTACTTC	.	TRBJ2-5	TRBV2	.
CASSPTGGGTEAFF	TGTGCCAGCAGCCCGACAGGGGGAGGAACTGAAGCTTTCTTT	TRBD1	TRBJ1-1	TRBV16	few